Listed below are T cell receptor beta chains from one sample, sequenced in a study of cytomegalovirus exposure and HLA in healthy donors. Here immunoSEQ multiplex PCR was the method, and the copy in TCRdb shows in-frame clones only, minus some. The repertoire holds 40,000 or so clones, with 50% to 75% as singletons. Material: PBMCs. The receptors stem from a human donor in good health. Each CDR3 is given with its conserved first and last residue. The D gene is left open where the match is weak. Expanded clones get a size class; other rows say once, few or many, or leave the size out.

16 TRBJ2-7 TRBV7-6 TRBD1 . CASSLTTGDSSYEQYF TGTGCCAGCAGCTTGACGACAGGGGACAGCTCCTACGAGCAGTACTTC
12 TRBJ1-6 TRBV25-1 . . CATRLLNSPLHF TGTGCCACCCGACTGTTGAATTCACCCCTCCACTTT
15 TRBJ1-1 TRBV7-9 . . CASSPRRASNTEAFF TGTGCCAGCAGCCCACGCAGGGCTTCGAACACTGAAGCTTTCTTT
15 TRBJ1-6 TRBV28 . . CASSQGSSYNSPLHF TGTGCCAGCAGTCAAGGGAGCTCCTATAATTCACCCCTCCACTTT
14 TRBJ2-5 TRBV6-6 . . CASTRGPSLETQYF TGTGCCAGTACTCGAGGTCCCTCTCTAGAGACCCAGTACTTC
13 TRBJ2-3 TRBV6-5 TRBD2 few CASGRGGTDTQYF TGTGCCAGCGGGCGGGGGGGCACAGATACGCAGTATTTT
15 TRBJ1-5 TRBV5-6 TRBD1 few CASSLRGTGGQPQHF TGTGCCAGCAGCTTGCGTGGGACAGGTGGCCAGCCCCAGCATTTT
15 TRBJ1-4 TRBV6-5 TRBD1 . CASRKPGQGNEKLFF TGTGCCAGCAGAAAACCGGGACAGGGAAATGAAAAACTGTTTTTT
15 TRBJ2-7 TRBV4-1 TRBD2 few CASSLWTSGSYEQYF TGCGCCAGCAGCCTTTGGACTAGCGGATCCTACGAGCAGTACTTC
13 TRBJ1-2 TRBV15 . . CATSREQGYGYTF TGTGCCACCAGCAGAGAACAGGGCTATGGCTACACCTTC
20 TRBJ2-6 TRBV23-1 . . CASSQRGVPGASSGANVLTF TGCGCCAGCAGTCAACGGGGCGTCCCAGGGGCCTCCTCTGGGGCCAACGTCCTGACTTTC
15 TRBJ1-1 TRBV6-1 . . CATSRTPREVTEAFF TGTGCCACATCCAGGACACCCAGGGAGGTCACTGAAGCTTTCTTT
13 TRBJ2-5 TRBV30 . . CAWSVTSTQTQYF TGTGCCTGGAGTGTCACTAGCACCCAAACCCAGTACTTC
14 TRBJ1-3 TRBV13 TRBD1 . CASSNDRGGNTIYF TGTGCCAGCAGCAACGACAGGGGGGGAAACACCATATATTTT
18 TRBJ2-7 TRBV4-1 . . CASSQDQKGGTPTYEQYF TGCGCCAGCAGCCAAGACCAAAAGGGAGGGACACCGACCTACGAGCAGTACTTC
16 TRBJ2-1 TRBV6-5 TRBD2 few CASSYQAGGTYNEQFF TGTGCCAGCAGTTACCAAGCGGGGGGAACCTACAATGAGCAGTTCTTC
13 TRBJ1-2 TRBV7-2 . . CASSLVRGFGYTF TGTGCCAGCAGCTTAGTTCGGGGGTTTGGCTACACCTTC
13 TRBJ1-2 TRBV4-2 TRBD1 . CASSPDRGNGYTF TGTGCCAGCAGCCCGGACAGGGGCAATGGCTACACCTTC
14 TRBJ1-5 TRBV5-4 TRBD1 . CASSFQGANQPQHF TGTGCCAGCAGCTTTCAGGGGGCAAATCAGCCCCAGCATTTT
12 TRBJ2-7 TRBV7-2 . . CASSSTYYEQYF TGTGCCAGCAGCTCCACATACTACGAGCAGTACTTC
11 TRBJ1-2 TRBV30 . . CAWSVSYGYTF TGTGCCTGGAGTGTCTCGTATGGCTACACCTTC
16 TRBJ1-2 TRBV15 . . CATSRDRGRGDYGYTF TGTGCCACCAGCAGAGATCGGGGCAGGGGCGACTATGGCTACACCTTC
13 TRBJ1-1 TRBV4-1 . . CASSQGRNTEAFF TGCGCCAGCAGCCAGGGGAGGAACACTGAAGCTTTCTTT
13 TRBJ1-5 TRBV29-1 TRBD1 few CSVIDRGGQPQHF TGCAGCGTTATCGACAGGGGAGGTCAGCCCCAGCATTTT
14 TRBJ1-1 TRBV6-1 TRBD1 once CASSEGQGVTEAFF TGTGCCAGCAGTGAGGGACAGGGAGTTACTGAAGCTTTCTTT